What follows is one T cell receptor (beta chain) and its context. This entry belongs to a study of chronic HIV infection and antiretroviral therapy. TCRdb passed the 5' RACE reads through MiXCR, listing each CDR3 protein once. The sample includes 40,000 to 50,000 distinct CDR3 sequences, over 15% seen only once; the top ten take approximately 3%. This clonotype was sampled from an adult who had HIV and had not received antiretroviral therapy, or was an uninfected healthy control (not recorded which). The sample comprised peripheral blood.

The CDR3 sequence is CASSDWDIPYYGYTF. In DNA form, the CDR3 reads TGTGCCAGCAGTGACTGGGACATCCCGTACTATGGCTACACCTTC. The chain employs TRBV25-1 and TRBJ1-2, with a tentative D call TRBD1 (6 bases). Germline V gene lookup returns CDR1 MGHDK and CDR2 SYGVNS. V shed 3 bases and J shed 3 bases, with 14 bases lying between them. The CDR3 has 15 amino acids.